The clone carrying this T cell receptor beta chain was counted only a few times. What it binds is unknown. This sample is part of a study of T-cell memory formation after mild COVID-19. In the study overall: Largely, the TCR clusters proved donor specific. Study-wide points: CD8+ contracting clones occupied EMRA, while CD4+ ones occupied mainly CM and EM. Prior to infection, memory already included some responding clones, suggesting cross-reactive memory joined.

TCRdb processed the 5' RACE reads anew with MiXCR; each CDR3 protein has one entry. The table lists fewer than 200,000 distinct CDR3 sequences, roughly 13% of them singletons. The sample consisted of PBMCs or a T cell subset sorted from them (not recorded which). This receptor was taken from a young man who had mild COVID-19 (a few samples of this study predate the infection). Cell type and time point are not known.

Here the CDR3 reads CACGHLNTEAFF. CDR3 in DNA: TGTGCCTGCGGACACTTGAACACTGAAGCTTTCTTT. V usage is TRBV30 and J usage is TRBJ1-1, with D tentatively TRBD1 (5 bases). Trimming removed 6 bases from V and 0 bases from J, with 8 bases in between. The CDR3 spans 12 residues. Germline values: CDR1 GTSNPN, CDR2 SVGIG (reference sequence).